This section outlines one T cell receptor beta chain sequence together with its context. This record belongs to a study of OX40 agonist ivuxolimab in advanced cancers. Assay used: immunoSEQ multiplex PCR; TCRdb lists only in-frame clones, some missing. The sample lists more than 85,000 clones; 90% were seen once. V was shortened by 10 bases and J by 3 bases, with 4 bases between the two germline ends. CDR1 and CDR2 (germline): LNHDA, SQIVND (reference sequence). The CDR3 extends over 9 amino acids. The chain joins TRBV19 to TRBJ2-7; D is ambiguous. The receptor comes from an adult with an advanced solid tumor such as melanoma, head and neck, liver or kidney cancer. The material sequenced was CD4+ or CD8+ T cells sorted from blood, taken in a trial of the OX40 agonist ivuxolimab. The CDR3 spells CATLYEQYF. The CDR3, as DNA: TGTGCCACCCTCTACGAGCAGTACTTC.